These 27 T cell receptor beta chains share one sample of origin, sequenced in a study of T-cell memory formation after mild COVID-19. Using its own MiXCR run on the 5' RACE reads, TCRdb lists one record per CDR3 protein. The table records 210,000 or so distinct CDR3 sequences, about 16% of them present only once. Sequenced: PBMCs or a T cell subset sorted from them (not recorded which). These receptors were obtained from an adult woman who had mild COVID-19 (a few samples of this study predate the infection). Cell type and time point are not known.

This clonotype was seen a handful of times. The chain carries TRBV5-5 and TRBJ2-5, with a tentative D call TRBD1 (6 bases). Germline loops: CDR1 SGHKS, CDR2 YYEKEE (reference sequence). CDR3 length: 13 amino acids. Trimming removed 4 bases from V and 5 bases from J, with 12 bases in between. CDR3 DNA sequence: TGTGCCAGCAGCACACAGGGTCGGGAGACCCAGTACTTC. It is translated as CASSTQGRETQYF.

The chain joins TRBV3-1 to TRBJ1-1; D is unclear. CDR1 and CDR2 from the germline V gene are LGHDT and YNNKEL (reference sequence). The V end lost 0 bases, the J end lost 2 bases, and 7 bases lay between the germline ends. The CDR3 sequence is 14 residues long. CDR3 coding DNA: TGTGCCAGCAGCCAAGACGGATCCAACACTGAAGCTTTCTTT. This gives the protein CASSQDGSNTEAFF.

CDR3 loop: CASSYSVGSSPLHF. CDR3 bases: TGTGCCAGCAGTTACTCGGTCGGGTCCTCACCCCTCCACTTT. The chain is built from TRBV6-6 and TRBJ1-6; D ambiguous. The CDR3 is 14 amino acids. CDR1 is MNHNY and CDR2 is SVGAGI in the germline V gene (reference sequence). V dropped 0 bases and J dropped 10 bases, with 10 bases sitting between them.

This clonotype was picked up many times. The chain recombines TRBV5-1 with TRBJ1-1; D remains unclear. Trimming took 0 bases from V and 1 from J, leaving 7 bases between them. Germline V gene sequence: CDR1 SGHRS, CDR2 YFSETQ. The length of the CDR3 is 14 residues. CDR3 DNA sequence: TGCGCCAGCAGCTTGGGGCAGGCGAACACTGAAGCTTTCTTT. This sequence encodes CASSLGQANTEAFF. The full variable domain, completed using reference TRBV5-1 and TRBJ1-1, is KAGVTQTPRYLIKTRGQQVTLSCSPISGHRSVSWYQQTPGQGLQFLFEYFSETQRNKGNFPGRFSGRQFSNSRSEMNVSTLELGDSALYLCASSLGQANTEAFFGQGTRLTVV.

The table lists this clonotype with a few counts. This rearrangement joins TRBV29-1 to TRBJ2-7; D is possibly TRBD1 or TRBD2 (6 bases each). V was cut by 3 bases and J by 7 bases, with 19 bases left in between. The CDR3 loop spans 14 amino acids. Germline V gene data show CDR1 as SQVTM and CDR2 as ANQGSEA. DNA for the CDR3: TGCAGCGTTGATCGGGGGACGACAGGCCGGGAGCAGTACTTC. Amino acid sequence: CSVDRGTTGREQYF.

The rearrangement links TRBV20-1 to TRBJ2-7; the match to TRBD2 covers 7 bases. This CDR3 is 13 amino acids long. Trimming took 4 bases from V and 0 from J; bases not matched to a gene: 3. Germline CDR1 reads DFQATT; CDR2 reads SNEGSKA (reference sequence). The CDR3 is CSATSGSSYEQYF. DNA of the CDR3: TGCAGTGCTACTAGCGGAAGCTCCTACGAGCAGTACTTC.

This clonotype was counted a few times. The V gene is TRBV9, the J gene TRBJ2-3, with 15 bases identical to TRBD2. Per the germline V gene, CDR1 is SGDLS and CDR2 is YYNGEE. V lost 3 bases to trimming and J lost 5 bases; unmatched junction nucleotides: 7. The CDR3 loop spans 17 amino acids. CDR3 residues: CASSANGLAGGQDTQYF. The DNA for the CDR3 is TGTGCCAGCAGCGCCAACGGACTAGCGGGGGGGCAAGATACGCAGTATTTT. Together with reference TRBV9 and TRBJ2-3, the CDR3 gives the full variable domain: DSGVTQTPKHLITATGQRVTLRCSPRSGDLSVYWYQQSLDQGLQFLIQYYNGEERAKGNILERFSAQQFPDLHSELNLSSLELGDSALYFCASSANGLAGGQDTQYFGPGTRLTVL.

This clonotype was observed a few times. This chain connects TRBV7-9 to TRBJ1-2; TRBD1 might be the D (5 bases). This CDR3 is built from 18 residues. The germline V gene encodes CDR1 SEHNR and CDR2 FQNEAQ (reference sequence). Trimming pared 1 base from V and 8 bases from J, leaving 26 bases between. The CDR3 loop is CASSLERGLGGSTFGYTF. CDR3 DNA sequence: TGTGCCAGCAGCTTAGAGCGGGGGTTGGGAGGAAGTACCTTCGGCTACACCTTC.

The CDR3 reads CASSRPGTNTGELFF. The CDR3 coding sequence is TGCGCCAGCAGCCGGCCTGGGACGAACACCGGGGAGCTGTTTTTT. This chain connects TRBV4-1 to TRBJ2-2; D gene unclear. The length of the CDR3 is 15 residues. CDR1 and CDR2 from the germline V gene are MGHRA and YSYEKL. The V end was cut by 4 bases, the J end by 0 bases, with 9 bases between.

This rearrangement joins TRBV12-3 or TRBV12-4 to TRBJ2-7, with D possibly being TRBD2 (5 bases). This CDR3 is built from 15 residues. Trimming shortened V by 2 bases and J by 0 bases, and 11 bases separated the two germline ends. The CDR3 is CASSLSLAVSYEQYF. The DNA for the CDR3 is TGTGCCAGCAGTTTATCCCTAGCCGTCTCCTACGAGCAGTACTTC.

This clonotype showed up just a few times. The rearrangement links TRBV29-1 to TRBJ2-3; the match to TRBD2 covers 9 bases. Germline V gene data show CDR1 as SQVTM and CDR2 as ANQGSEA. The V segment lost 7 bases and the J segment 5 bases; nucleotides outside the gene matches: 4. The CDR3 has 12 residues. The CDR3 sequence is CSGVLAGDTQYF. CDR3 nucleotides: TGCAGCGGGGTACTAGCGGGAGATACGCAGTATTTT.

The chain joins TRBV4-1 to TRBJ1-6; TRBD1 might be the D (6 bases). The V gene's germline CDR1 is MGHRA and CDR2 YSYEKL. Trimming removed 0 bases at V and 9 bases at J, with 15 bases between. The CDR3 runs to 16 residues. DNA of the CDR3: TGCGCCAGCAGCCAAGATCCAGCAGGGGTGGGTTCACCCCTCCACTTT. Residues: CASSQDPAGVGSPLHF.

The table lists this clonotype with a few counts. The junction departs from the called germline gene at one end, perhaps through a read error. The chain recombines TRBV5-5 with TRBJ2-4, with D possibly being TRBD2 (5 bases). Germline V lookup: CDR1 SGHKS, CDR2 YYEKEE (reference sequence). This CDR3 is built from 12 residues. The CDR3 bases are TGTGCCAGCAGTTTATTTGGAGGATCTCCGGACTTC. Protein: CASSLFGGSPDF. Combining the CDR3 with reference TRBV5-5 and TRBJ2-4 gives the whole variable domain DAGVTQSPTHLIKTRGQQVTLRCSPISGHKSVSWYQQVLGQGPQFIFQYYEKEERGRGNFPDRFSARQFPNYSSELNVNALLLGDSALYLCASSLFGGSPDFGAGTRLSVL.

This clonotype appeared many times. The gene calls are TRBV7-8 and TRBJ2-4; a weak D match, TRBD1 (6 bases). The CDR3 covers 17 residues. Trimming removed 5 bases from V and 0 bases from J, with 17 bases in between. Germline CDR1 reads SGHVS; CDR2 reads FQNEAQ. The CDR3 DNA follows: TGTGCCAGCAGCGTGGGGTACGGACAGCTAGCCAAAAACATTCAGTACTTC. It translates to CASSVGYGQLAKNIQYF.

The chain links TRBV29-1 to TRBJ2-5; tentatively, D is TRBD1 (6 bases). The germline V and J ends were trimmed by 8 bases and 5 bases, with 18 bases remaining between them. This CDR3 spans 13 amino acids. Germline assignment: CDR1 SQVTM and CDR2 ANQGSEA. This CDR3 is CSTQSPRGETQYF. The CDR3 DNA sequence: TGCAGCACCCAATCCCCGAGGGGGGAGACCCAGTACTTC.

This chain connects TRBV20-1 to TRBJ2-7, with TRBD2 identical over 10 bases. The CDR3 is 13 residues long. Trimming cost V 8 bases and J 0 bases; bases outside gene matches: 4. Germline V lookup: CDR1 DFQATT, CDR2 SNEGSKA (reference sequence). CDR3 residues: CSTTSGTSYEQYF. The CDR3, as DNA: TGCAGTACCACTAGCGGGACCTCCTACGAGCAGTACTTC.

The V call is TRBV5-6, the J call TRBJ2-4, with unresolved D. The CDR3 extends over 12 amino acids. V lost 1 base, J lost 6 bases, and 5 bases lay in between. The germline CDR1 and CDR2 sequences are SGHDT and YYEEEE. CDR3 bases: TGTGCCAGCAGCTTGACACCAAACATTCAGTACTTC. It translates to CASSLTPNIQYF.

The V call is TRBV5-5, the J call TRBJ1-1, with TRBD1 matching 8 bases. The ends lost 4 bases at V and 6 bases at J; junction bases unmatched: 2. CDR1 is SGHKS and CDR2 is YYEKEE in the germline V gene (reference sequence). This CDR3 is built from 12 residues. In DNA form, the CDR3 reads TGTGCCAGCAGCCAGACAGGGGCTGAAGCTTTCTTT. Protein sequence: CASSQTGAEAFF.

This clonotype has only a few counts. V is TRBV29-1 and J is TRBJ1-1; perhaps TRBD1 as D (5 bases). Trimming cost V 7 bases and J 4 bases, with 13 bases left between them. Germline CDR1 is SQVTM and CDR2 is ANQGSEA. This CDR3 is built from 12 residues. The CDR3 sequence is CSARSGSTEAFF. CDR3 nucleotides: TGCAGCGCCCGATCAGGGAGCACTGAAGCTTTCTTT. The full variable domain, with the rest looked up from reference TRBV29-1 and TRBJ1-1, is SAVISQKPSRDICQRGTSLTIQCQVDSQVTMMFWYRQQPGQSLTLIATANQGSEATYESGFVIDKFPISRPNLTFSTLTVSNMSPEDSSIYLCSARSGSTEAFFGQGTRLTVV.

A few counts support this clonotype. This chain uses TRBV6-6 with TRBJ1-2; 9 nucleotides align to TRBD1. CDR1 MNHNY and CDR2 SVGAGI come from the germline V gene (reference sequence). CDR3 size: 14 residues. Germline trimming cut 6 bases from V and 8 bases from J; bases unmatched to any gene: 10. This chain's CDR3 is CASSHPGTGKGYTF. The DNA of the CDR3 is TGTGCCAGCAGCCACCCCGGGACAGGGAAGGGCTACACCTTC.

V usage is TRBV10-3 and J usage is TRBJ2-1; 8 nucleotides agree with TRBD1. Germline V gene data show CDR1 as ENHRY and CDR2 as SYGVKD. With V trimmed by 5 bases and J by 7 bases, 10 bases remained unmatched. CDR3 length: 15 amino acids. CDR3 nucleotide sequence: TGTGCCATCAGTAGACCGGGACAGGTGGGGAATGAGCAGTTCTTC. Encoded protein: CAISRPGQVGNEQFF.

The CDR3 spells CASSLTVNTGELFF. As DNA, the CDR3 is TGCGCCAGCAGCTTGACGGTGAACACCGGGGAGCTGTTTTTT. The chain has TRBV5-1 and TRBJ2-2; D is unresolved. The ends were cut back, 1 base at V and 1 base at J, with 5 bases in the middle. This CDR3 region has 14 residues. Germline CDR1 and CDR2: SGHRS and YFSETQ.

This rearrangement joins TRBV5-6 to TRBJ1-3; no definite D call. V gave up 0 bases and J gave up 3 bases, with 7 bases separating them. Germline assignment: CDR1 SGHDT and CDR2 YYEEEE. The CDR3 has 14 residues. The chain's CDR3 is CASSLGRIGNTIYF. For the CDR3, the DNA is TGTGCCAGCAGCTTGGGACGGATTGGAAACACCATATATTTT.

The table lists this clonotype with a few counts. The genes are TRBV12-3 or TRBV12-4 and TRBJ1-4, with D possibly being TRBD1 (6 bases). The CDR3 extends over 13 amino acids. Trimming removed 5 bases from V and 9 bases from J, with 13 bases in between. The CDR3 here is CASSGGGRKKLFF. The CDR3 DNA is TGTGCCAGCAGTGGGGGGGGCCGAAAAAAACTGTTTTTT.

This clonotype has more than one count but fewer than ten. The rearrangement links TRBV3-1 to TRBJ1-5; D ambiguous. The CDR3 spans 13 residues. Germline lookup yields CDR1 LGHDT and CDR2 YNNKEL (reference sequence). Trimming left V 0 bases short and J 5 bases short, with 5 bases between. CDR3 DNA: TGTGCCAGCAGCCAAGATCGGCATCAGCCCCAGCATTTT. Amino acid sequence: CASSQDRHQPQHF.

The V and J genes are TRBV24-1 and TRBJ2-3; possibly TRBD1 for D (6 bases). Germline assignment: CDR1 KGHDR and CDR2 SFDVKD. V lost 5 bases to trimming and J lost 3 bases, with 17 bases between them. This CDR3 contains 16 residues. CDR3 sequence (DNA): TGTGCCACCAGTGTCGGCGGTGGCGGACAGACAGATACGCAGTATTTT. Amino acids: CATSVGGGGQTDTQYF.

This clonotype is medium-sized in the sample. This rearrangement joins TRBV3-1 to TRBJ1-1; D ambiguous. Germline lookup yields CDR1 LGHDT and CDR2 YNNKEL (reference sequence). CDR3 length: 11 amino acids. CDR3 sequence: CASRGGTEAFF. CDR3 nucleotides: TGTGCAAGTCGGGGAGGGACTGAAGCTTTCTTT.